This T cell receptor (beta chain) is from a study of T cells in Graves' hyperthyroidism and ophthalmopathy. This clonotype was found a few times. Its antigen is as yet unknown. Study-level results: In validation, the model predicted ophthalmopathy. These predictions came a median roughly six months before onset. The majority of expanded thyroid clonotypes above 0.001 also appeared in blood.

TCR beta CDR3 sequences were amplified from RNA transcripts. HTBI primers were the set used in a first-round RT-PCR of the TCR CDR3. TCRdb re-called the multiplex PCR reads through MiXCR, storing one row per CDR3 protein. The table lists over 450,000 distinct CDR3 sequences, 15% to 20% of them singletons. The CDR3 is made up of 14 amino acids. V lost 0 bases and J lost 6, with 12 bases in between. CDR1 is MNHEY and CDR2 is SMNVEV in the germline V gene (reference sequence). Under 3 months was the duration of disease in ophthalmopathy patients, who also had a Clinical Activity Score of at least 3 and a NOSPECS grade of at least 4. PBMCs came from more than 9 ml fresh peripheral blood.

The chain recombines TRBV27 with TRBJ2-7, with D perhaps matching TRBD1 (7 bases). The receptor's source is a woman between 18 and 30 years old with Graves' ophthalmopathy. Material: blood. The CDR3 here is CASSLSGTAGEQYF. DNA of the CDR3: TGTGCCAGCAGTTTATCAGGGACAGCGGGCGAGCAGTACTTC.